This entry lists 15 T cell receptor beta chains sequenced from one sample in a study of TIL therapy for anti-PD-1-resistant metastatic lung cancer. The immunoSEQ assay was v3. Libraries were prepared by immunoSEQ multiplex PCR; TCRdb keeps only in-frame clonotypes and omits some of them. The table includes approximately 16,000 clones, 70% to 85% detected once. Time point of the sample: pre-treatment sample, taken before nivolumab and TIL therapy. The sample was blood, taken at baseline. The source is a person aged 25-85 years with non-small cell lung cancer.

The CDR3 sequence is CASSSGQGAQLDTQYF. CDR3 nucleotides: TGCGCCAGCAGCTCCGGACAGGGGGCACAATTGGATACGCAGTATTTT. The chain links TRBV5-1 to TRBJ2-3; TRBD1 matches at 11 bases. The CDR3 runs to 16 residues. CDR1 and CDR2 from the germline V gene are SGHRS and YFSETQ. The junction had 9 bases not matched to a gene; V was cut back by 3 bases and J by 6 bases.

The chain recombines TRBV5-6 with TRBJ2-7; D call uncertain. CDR1 is SGHDT and CDR2 is YYEEEE in the germline V gene. This CDR3 contains 14 residues. V was trimmed by 1 base and J by 1 base, leaving 9 bases between them. The CDR3 sequence: CASSLYSRSYEQYF. For the CDR3, the DNA is TGTGCCAGCAGCTTGTACAGTAGGTCCTACGAGCAGTACTTC. The full variable domain, with the rest looked up from reference TRBV5-6 and TRBJ2-7, is DAGVTQSPTHLIKTRGQQVTLRCSPKSGHDTVSWYQQALGQGPQFIFQYYEEEERQRGNFPDRFSGHQFPNYSSELNVNALLLGDSALYLCASSLYSRSYEQYFGPGTRLTVT.

The chain uses TRBV19 and TRBJ2-2; 7 bases align to TRBD2. V was pared by 5 bases and J by 3 bases, with 6 bases of the junction left unmatched. The length of the CDR3 is 15 residues. The germline V gene has CDR1 LNHDA and CDR2 SQIVND (reference sequence). CDR3 bases: TGTGCCAGTAGTCCCCCAGGGAGGGACACCGGGGAGCTGTTTTTT. The encoded protein is CASSPPGRDTGELFF. Filled out from reference TRBV19 and TRBJ2-2, the complete variable domain reads DGGITQSPKYLFRKEGQNVTLSCEQNLNHDAMYWYRQDPGQGLRLIYYSQIVNDFQKGDIAEGYSVSREKKESFPLTVTSAQKNPTAFYLCASSPPGRDTGELFFGEGSRLTVL.

The chain combines TRBV6-1 with TRBJ2-7; TRBD2 matches at 7 bases. This CDR3 spans 14 amino acids. CDR1 is MNHNS, CDR2 SASEGT, per germline. V shed 6 bases and J 0 bases; nucleotides not matched to a gene: 5. CDR3 region: CASRVAGNSYEQYF. The CDR3 DNA reads TGTGCCAGCAGGGTAGCGGGCAACTCCTACGAGCAGTACTTC.

V is TRBV5-6 and J is TRBJ2-5; D is uncertain. Germline assignment: CDR1 SGHDT and CDR2 YYEEEE. CDR3 length: 14 residues. Trimming shortened V by 0 bases and J by 0 bases, and 6 bases separated the two germline ends. The CDR3 loop reads CASSLGQNQETQYF. Here the CDR3 DNA reads TGTGCCAGCAGCTTGGGGCAGAACCAAGAGACCCAGTACTTC.

The chain carries TRBV5-1 and TRBJ2-5; 12 bases agree with TRBD2. The CDR3 runs to 15 residues. The V gene's germline CDR1 is SGHRS and CDR2 YFSETQ. J gave up 5 bases and V 4 bases, and 6 bases lay outside the gene matches. The CDR3 sequence: CASSPGLAGRETQYF. The CDR3 DNA reads as TGCGCCAGCAGCCCCGGACTAGCGGGGCGGGAGACCCAGTACTTC.

On this clone: The junction differs from germline at one of its ends, possibly a read error. The V gene is TRBV11-2, the J gene TRBJ2-1, with 7 bases that match TRBD2. CDR3 length: 12 residues. From germline, CDR1 is SGHAT and CDR2 FQNNGV. The CDR3 is CASSLAGGEQFF. The CDR3 bases are TGTGCCAGCAGTTTAGCGGGTGGTGAGCAGTTCTTC.

The CDR3 here is CASSYRGLNGANVLTF. CDR3 nucleotides: TGTGCCAGCAGCTACAGGGGACTGAACGGGGCCAACGTCCTGACTTTC. This chain joins TRBV7-3 and TRBJ2-6; tentatively, D is TRBD1 (7 bases). Germline CDR1 and CDR2: SGHTA and FQGTGA. The CDR3 consists of 16 residues. Trimming removed 4 bases at V and 4 bases at J, with 14 bases between. The full variable domain, rest sourced from reference TRBV7-3 and TRBJ2-6, is GAGVSQTPSNKVTEKGKYVELRCDPISGHTALYWYRQSLGQGPEFLIYFQGTGAADDSGLPNDRFFAVRPEGSVSTLKIQRTERGDSAVYLCASSYRGLNGANVLTFGAGSRLTVL.

This clone was observed a few times. V and J are TRBV11-2 and TRBJ1-1, with no clear D. Between the trimmed V and J ends, which lost 4 bases and 4 bases, there was a span of 13 bases. The CDR3 is 14 amino acids. Germline V gene data show CDR1 as SGHAT and CDR2 as FQNNGV. CDR3 amino acids: CASSSQGFGTEAFF. The DNA of the CDR3 is TGTGCCAGCAGCTCACAAGGCTTTGGCACTGAAGCTTTCTTT.

The CDR3 is CASREQGETQYF. The CDR3 DNA reads TGCGCCAGCAGAGAGCAGGGAGAGACCCAGTACTTC. The chain is built from TRBV5-1 and TRBJ2-5, with TRBD1 as a possible D gene (5 bases). There are 12 residues in the CDR3. V was shortened by 5 bases and J by 4 bases, with 9 bases between the two germline ends. The germline V gene has CDR1 SGHRS and CDR2 YFSETQ.

V and J are TRBV5-1 and TRBJ2-2; 7 bases match TRBD1. Germline-derived CDR1 and CDR2 are SGHRS and YFSETQ. V was pared by 5 bases and J by 3 bases, with 1 base of the junction left unmatched. There are 13 residues in the CDR3. The CDR3 DNA sequence: TGCGCCAGCAGGACAGGGTACACCGGGGAGCTGTTTTTT. Its translation is CASRTGYTGELFF.

This clone was observed a single time. J is TRBJ2-2 and V is TRBV6-1; 7 bases are a match to TRBD1. The junction had 9 bases not matched to a gene; V was cut back by 6 bases and J by 5 bases. The CDR3 consists of 15 residues. CDR1 is MNHNS and CDR2 is SASEGT in the germline V gene. This CDR3 reads CASSPTGRWTGELFF. Written as DNA, the CDR3 is TGTGCCAGCAGCCCGACAGGGCGTTGGACCGGGGAGCTGTTTTTT.

This clone occurred once. The chain has TRBV15 and TRBJ1-4; D not certain. V was cut by 0 bases and J by 12 bases, with 14 bases left in between. CDR1 is LNHNV, CDR2 YYDKDF, per germline (reference sequence). The CDR3 has 14 amino acids. CDR3 nucleotide sequence: TGTGCCACCAGCAGAGATGTGCGCCGGAGTCAACTGTTTTTT. Translation gives CATSRDVRRSQLFF.

This sequence joins TRBV4-1 and TRBJ2-2; D gene ambiguous. This CDR3 is 15 amino acids long. V was clipped by 2 bases and J by 5 bases, with 12 bases between them. Germline lookup yields CDR1 MGHRA and CDR2 YSYEKL. In DNA, the CDR3 is TGCGCCAGCAGCCAAAATGACCAGCCTACCGGGGAGCTGTTTTTT. Translating it yields CASSQNDQPTGELFF.

The chain employs TRBV14 and TRBJ1-2; 8 nucleotides line up with TRBD1. The CDR3 sequence is 15 residues long. The germline gives CDR1 SGHDN, CDR2 FVKESK. Germline trimming cut 4 bases from V and 4 bases from J; bases unmatched to any gene: 8. The CDR3 DNA reads TGTGCCAGCAGCCCACCCGGGACAGGCACCTATGGCTACACCTTC. This translates into CASSPPGTGTYGYTF.